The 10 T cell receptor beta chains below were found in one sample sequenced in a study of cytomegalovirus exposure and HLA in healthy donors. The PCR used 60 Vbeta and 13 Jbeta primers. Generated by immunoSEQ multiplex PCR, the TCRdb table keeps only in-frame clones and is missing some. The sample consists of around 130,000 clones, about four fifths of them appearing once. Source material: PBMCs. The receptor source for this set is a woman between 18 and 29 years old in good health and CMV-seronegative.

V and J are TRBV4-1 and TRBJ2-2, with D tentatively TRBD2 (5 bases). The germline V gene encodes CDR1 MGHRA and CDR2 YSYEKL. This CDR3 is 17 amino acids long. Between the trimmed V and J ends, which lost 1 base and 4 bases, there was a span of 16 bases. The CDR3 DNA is TGCGCCAGCAGCCAAGGTCCCGAAAGCGGACCCACCGGGGAGCTGTTTTTT. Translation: CASSQGPESGPTGELFF.

DNA of the CDR3: TGTGCCAGCAGCAGGGCCGACAGGGGGCTCCTCTACGAGCAGTACTTC. The encoded protein is CASSRADRGLLYEQYF. The V gene is TRBV9, the J gene TRBJ2-7, with 10 bases matching TRBD1. V was clipped by 4 bases and J by 3 bases; unmatched bases: 10. This CDR3 spans 16 amino acids. The germline CDR1 and CDR2 sequences are SGDLS and YYNGEE.

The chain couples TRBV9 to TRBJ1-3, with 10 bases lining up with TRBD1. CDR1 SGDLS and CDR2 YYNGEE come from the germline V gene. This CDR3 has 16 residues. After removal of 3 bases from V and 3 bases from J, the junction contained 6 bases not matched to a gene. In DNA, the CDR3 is TGTGCCAGCAGCGAGGGACAGGGGTTGGGTGGAAACACCATATATTTT. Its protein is CASSEGQGLGGNTIYF. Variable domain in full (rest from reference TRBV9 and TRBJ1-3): DSGVTQTPKHLITATGQRVTLRCSPRSGDLSVYWYQQSLDQGLQFLIQYYNGEERAKGNILERFSAQQFPDLHSELNLSSLELGDSALYFCASSEGQGLGGNTIYFGEGSWLTVV.

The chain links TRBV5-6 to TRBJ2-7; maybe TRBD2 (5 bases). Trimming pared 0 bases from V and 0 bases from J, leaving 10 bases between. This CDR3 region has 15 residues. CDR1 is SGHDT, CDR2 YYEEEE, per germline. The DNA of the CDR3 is TGTGCCAGCAGCTTGGTGAAGAGGGACTCCTACGAGCAGTACTTC. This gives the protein CASSLVKRDSYEQYF.

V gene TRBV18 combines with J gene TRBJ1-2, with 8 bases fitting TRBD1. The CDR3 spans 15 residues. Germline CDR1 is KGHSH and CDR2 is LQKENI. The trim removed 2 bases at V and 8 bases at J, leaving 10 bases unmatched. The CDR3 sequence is CASSPDRGSGYGYTF. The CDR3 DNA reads TGTGCCAGCTCACCAGACAGGGGATCGGGCTACGGCTACACCTTC.

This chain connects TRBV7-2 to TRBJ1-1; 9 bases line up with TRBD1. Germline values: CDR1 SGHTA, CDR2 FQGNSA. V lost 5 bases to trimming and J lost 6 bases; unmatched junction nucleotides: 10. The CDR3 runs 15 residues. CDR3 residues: CASSPGTGKGAEAFF. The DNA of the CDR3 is TGTGCCAGCAGCCCCGGGACAGGGAAAGGGGCTGAAGCTTTCTTT.

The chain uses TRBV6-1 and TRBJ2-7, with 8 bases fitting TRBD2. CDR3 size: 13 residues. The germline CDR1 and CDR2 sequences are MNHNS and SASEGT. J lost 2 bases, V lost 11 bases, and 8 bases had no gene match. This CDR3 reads CAGTTSAAYEQYF. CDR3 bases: TGTGCCGGAACGACTAGCGCCGCCTACGAGCAGTACTTC.

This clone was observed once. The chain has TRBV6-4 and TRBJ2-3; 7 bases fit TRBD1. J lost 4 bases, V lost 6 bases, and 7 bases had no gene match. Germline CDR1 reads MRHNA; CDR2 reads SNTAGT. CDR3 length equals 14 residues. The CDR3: CASRSTGPPDTQYF. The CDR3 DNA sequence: TGTGCCAGCAGATCGACAGGGCCCCCAGATACGCAGTATTTT.

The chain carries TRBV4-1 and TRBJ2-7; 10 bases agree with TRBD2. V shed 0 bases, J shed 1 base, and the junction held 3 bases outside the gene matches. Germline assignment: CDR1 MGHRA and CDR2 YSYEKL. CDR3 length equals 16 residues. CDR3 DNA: TGCGCCAGCAGCCAAGATGGACTAGCGGATTCCTACGAGCAGTACTTC. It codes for CASSQDGLADSYEQYF.

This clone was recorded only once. The CDR3 DNA sequence: TGCGCCAGCAGTCGGGGCACTAGCCTCTACGAGCAGTACTTC. It translates to CASSRGTSLYEQYF. The rearrangement links TRBV5-1 to TRBJ2-7; possible D gene TRBD2, 6 bases. The germline gives CDR1 SGHRS, CDR2 YFSETQ. V was trimmed by 5 bases and J by 3 bases, leaving 15 bases between them. This CDR3 has 14 amino acids.